The clone carrying this T cell receptor beta chain showed up just once. Its antigen is currently unknown. Each subset's genomic DNA was split evenly across several immunoSEQ plates. Clones were read by immunoSEQ multiplex PCR, and TCRdb kept only the in-frame ones, dropping some. The sample includes around 200,000 clones, approximately 62% seen only once; the top ten take about 9.4%. V dropped 1 base and J dropped 5; count of bases not matched to a gene: 7. Germline V gene sequence: CDR1 SGHNT, CDR2 YENEEA. This CDR3 has 16 amino acids. This sample was included in a study of shared clonotypes between healthy human individuals. Study in general: Each donor's CD8 memory used one plate, CD8 naive two, each CD4 subset three. General study points: It was the non-shared clonotypes that had lower generation probabilities than clonotypes shared by all four donors.

The receptor was isolated from a man aged 30 to 45 in good health. The V call is TRBV11-3, the J call TRBJ2-5, with 10 bases that match TRBD2. Sequences were obtained from memory CD4+ T cells sorted from blood. The subset: CD45RA-negative fraction. Written as DNA, the CDR3 is TGTGCCAGCAGCTTAGCCCCAGCGGGAGGGCAGGAGACCCAGTACTTC. Its protein is CASSLAPAGGQETQYF.